The source of this TCR beta chain is a study of cytomegalovirus exposure and HLA in healthy donors. Study background: One earlier analysis, a look at around 170 million T cells, found roughly 110 million unique TCR beta sequences.

Findings and caveats of the study: Earlier analysis looked at TCR beta V segments, and most were productive about 87% or about 30% of the time. The study flagged approximately 180 TCR beta chains as cytomegalovirus-associated. A later analysis linked a missense variant in DCLRE1C to the trimming of TCR beta V and J genes.

The germline CDR1 and CDR2 sequences are SGDLS and YYNGEE. There are 16 residues in the CDR3. V was cut by 3 bases and J by 2 bases, with 15 bases left in between. Primers included in the PCR were 60 Vbeta and 13 Jbeta primers. Repertoires were generated with immunoSEQ multiplex PCR, while TCRdb's copy carries only in-frame clones and drops some. The sample consists of around 210,000 clones, around 80% of them appearing once. A few counts support this clone. Antigen unknown. The chain recombines TRBV9 with TRBJ2-1; perhaps TRBD1 as D (6 bases). This TCR derives from a boy younger than 18 in good health and CMV-seronegative. The sample was PBMCs. The CDR3 here is CASSGTDWLPYNEQFF. CDR3 in DNA: TGTGCCAGCAGCGGGACAGACTGGTTGCCCTACAATGAGCAGTTCTTC.